These 11 T cell receptor beta chains were all obtained from the same sample, sequenced in a study of blood T cell repertoires in COVID-19. Generated by immunoSEQ multiplex PCR, the TCRdb table keeps only in-frame clones and is missing some. The top ten clones hold around 2.1% of a sample with 250,000 or so clones, about 83% of them seen once. The sample consisted of PBMCs or T cells enriched from blood (not recorded which). All receptors come from a woman aged 45 to 65 who had recovered from COVID-19.

The chain combines TRBV28 with TRBJ1-2; D not resolved. There are 12 residues in the CDR3. V lost 2 bases to trimming and J lost 4 bases, with 5 bases between them. The V gene's germline CDR1 is MDHEN and CDR2 SYDVKM. The CDR3 protein is CASSLPSYGYTF. For the CDR3, the DNA is TGTGCCAGCAGTTTACCGTCCTATGGCTACACCTTC.

V gene TRBV9 combines with J gene TRBJ2-7; D is perhaps TRBD2 (5 bases). Looked up from germline, CDR1 is SGDLS and CDR2 is YYNGEE. This CDR3 is 13 amino acids long. V was clipped by 3 bases and J by 2 bases, with 9 bases between them. CDR3 amino acids: CASSAPGTYEQYF. DNA of the CDR3: TGTGCCAGCAGCGCCCCCGGGACCTACGAGCAGTACTTC.

The chain carries TRBV28 and TRBJ2-1; the match to TRBD2 covers 7 bases. Germline CDR1 is MDHEN and CDR2 is SYDVKM. The CDR3 length is 15 residues. Trimming took 7 bases from V and 7 from J; bases not matched to a gene: 13. In DNA form, the CDR3 reads TGTGCCAGCAACCAACTCGGCGGCGGGAGTAATGAGCAGTTCTTC. Protein product: CASNQLGGGSNEQFF.

The rearrangement uses TRBV28 and TRBJ1-2; D unclear. This CDR3 contains 12 residues. V was pared by 6 bases and J by 4 bases, with 9 bases between. Germline V CDR1 and CDR2: MDHEN, SYDVKM. The CDR3 sequence is CASSSPLYGYTF. The CDR3 region has the DNA TGTGCCAGCAGCTCCCCCCTCTATGGCTACACCTTC.

This clone was counted a single time. The chain uses TRBV28 and TRBJ2-7, with 7 bases matching TRBD1. Germline loops: CDR1 MDHEN, CDR2 SYDVKM. The CDR3 extends over 15 amino acids. Losses at the gene ends were 6 bases for V and 2 bases for J; bases not matched to a gene: 10. This chain's CDR3 is CASRTQGPPTYEQYF. The CDR3 DNA sequence: TGTGCCAGCAGAACACAGGGGCCCCCCACCTACGAGCAGTACTTC.

The J gene is TRBJ1-4, the V gene TRBV19; D unresolved. The CDR3 totals 14 residues. V was clipped by 3 bases and J by 8 bases, with 13 bases between them. Germline CDR1 and CDR2: LNHDA and SQIVND (reference sequence). DNA for the CDR3: TGTGCCAGTAGTATGATCGACTCCAAGGAAAAACTGTTTTTT. It encodes CASSMIDSKEKLFF.

The V gene is TRBV7-2, the J gene TRBJ2-1; D is unclear. Trimming stripped 5 bases from V and 3 bases from J, with 8 bases between. The CDR3 is 13 residues long. Germline V gives CDR1 SGHTA, CDR2 FQGNSA. CDR3 in amino acids: CASSTPNYNEQFF. The CDR3, as DNA: TGTGCCAGCAGCACACCCAACTACAATGAGCAGTTCTTC.

The V gene is TRBV28, the J gene TRBJ1-1, with D possibly matching TRBD1 (5 bases). The length of the CDR3 is 16 residues. Germline lookup yields CDR1 MDHEN and CDR2 SYDVKM. V lost 3 bases and J lost 4, with 18 bases in between. This chain's CDR3 is CASSFSSKGLVTEAFF. CDR3 nucleotide sequence: TGTGCCAGCAGTTTTAGTTCAAAGGGGCTAGTCACTGAAGCTTTCTTT.

This chain links TRBV29-1 with TRBJ1-1; 9 bases line up with TRBD1. V dropped 3 bases and J dropped 5; count of bases not matched to a gene: 4. CDR3 size: 13 residues. The V gene's germline CDR1 is SQVTM and CDR2 ANQGSEA. The CDR3 DNA sequence: TGCAGCGTTGAGGGACAGGGAAGGACTGAAGCTTTCTTT. This encodes CSVEGQGRTEAFF.

V and J are TRBV12-3 or TRBV12-4 and TRBJ1-1; no firm D call. The V and J ends lost 5 bases and 5 bases respectively, with 9 bases between them. The CDR3 is 12 residues long. The CDR3 is CASSRAWTEAFF. In nucleotides, the CDR3 is TGTGCCAGCAGTCGAGCCTGGACTGAAGCTTTCTTT.

This chain joins TRBV7-2 and TRBJ2-1; D unclear. Germline CDR1 and CDR2: SGHTA and FQGNSA. This CDR3 is 13 amino acids long. Deletions cut 1 base from V and 10 bases from J, with 11 bases between. The CDR3 is CASSLVMGAEQFF. In DNA form, the CDR3 reads TGTGCCAGCAGCTTAGTTATGGGCGCAGAGCAGTTCTTC. Variable domain in full (rest from reference TRBV7-2 and TRBJ2-1): GAGVSQSPSNKVTEKGKDVELRCDPISGHTALYWYRQSLGQGLEFLIYFQGNSAPDKSGLPSDRFSAERTGGSVSTLTIQRTQQEDSAVYLCASSLVMGAEQFFGPGTRLTVL.